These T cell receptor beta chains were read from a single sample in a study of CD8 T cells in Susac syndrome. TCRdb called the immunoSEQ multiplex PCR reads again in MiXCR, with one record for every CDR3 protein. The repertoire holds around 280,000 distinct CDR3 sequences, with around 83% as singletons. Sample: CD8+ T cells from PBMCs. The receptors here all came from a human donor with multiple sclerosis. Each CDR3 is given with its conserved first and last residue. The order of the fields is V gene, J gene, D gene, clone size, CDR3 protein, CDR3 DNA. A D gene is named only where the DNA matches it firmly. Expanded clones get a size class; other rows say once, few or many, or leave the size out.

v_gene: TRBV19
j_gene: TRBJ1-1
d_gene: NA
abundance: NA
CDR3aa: CASSMGKRTEAFF
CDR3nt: TGTGCCAGTAGTATGGGGAAGCGCACTGAAGCTTTCTTT

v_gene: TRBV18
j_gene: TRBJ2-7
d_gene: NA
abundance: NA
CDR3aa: CASSPQRFSYEQYF
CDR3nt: TGTGCCAGCTCACCCCAAAGATTTTCCTACGAGCAGTACTTC

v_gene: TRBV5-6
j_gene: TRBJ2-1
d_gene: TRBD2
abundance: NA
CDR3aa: CASSLGLAGVDEQFF
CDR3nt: TGTGCCAGCAGCCTGGGACTAGCGGGAGTGGATGAGCAGTTCTTC

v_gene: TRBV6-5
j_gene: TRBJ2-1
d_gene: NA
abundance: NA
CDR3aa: CASSYSFGETLDEQFF
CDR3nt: TGTGCCAGCAGTTACTCGTTTGGCGAGACCCTTGATGAGCAGTTCTTC

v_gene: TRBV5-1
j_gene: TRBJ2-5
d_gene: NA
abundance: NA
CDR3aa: CASADEGAQETQYF
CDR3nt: TGCGCCAGCGCCGACGAGGGAGCTCAAGAGACCCAGTACTTC

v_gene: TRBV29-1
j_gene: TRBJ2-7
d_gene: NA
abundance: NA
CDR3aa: CSVVGVERYPYEQYF
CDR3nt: TGCAGCGTTGTGGGTGTGGAGCGGTACCCCTACGAGCAGTACTTC

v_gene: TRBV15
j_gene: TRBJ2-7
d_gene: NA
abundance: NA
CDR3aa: CATSPPGVLYEQYF
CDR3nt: TGTGCCACCAGCCCCCCGGGGGTCCTCTACGAGCAGTACTTC

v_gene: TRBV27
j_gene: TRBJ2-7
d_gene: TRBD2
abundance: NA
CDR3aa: CASSLLWGGRPYEQYF
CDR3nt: TGTGCCAGCAGTTTATTATGGGGGGGGAGGCCCTACGAGCAGTACTTC

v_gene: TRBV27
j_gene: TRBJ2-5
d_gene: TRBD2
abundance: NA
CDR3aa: CASRGSGWETQYF
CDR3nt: TGTGCCAGCAGAGGTAGCGGGTGGGAGACCCAGTACTTC

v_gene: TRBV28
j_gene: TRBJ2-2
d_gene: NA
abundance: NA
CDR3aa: CASSLNGRFAGELFF
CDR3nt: TGTGCCAGCAGTTTAAACGGGAGATTTGCCGGGGAGCTGTTTTTT

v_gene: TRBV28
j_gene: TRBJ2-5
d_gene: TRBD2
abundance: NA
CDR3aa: CASSSSSRGGQETQYF
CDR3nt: TGTGCCAGCAGTAGCTCCTCCCGGGGGGGGCAAGAGACCCAGTACTTC

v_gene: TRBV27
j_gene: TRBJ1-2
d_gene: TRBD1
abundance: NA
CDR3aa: CASSADREEDHGYTF
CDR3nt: TGTGCCAGCAGTGCCGACAGGGAAGAGGACCATGGCTACACCTTC

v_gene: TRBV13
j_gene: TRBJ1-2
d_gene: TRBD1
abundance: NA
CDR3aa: CASSSTGDGAYGYTF
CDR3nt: TGTGCCAGCAGCTCGACAGGGGACGGGGCTTATGGCTACACCTTC

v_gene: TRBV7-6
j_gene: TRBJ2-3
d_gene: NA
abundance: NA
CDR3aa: CASSLTPLGRQEGADTQYF
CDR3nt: TGTGCCAGCAGCTTAACCCCGCTGGGTAGACAGGAGGGGGCAGATACGCAGTATTTT

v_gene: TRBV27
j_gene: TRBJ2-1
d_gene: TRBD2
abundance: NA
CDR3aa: CASSPTSGRAGEQFF
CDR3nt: TGTGCCAGCAGCCCGACTAGCGGGAGGGCCGGTGAGCAGTTCTTC

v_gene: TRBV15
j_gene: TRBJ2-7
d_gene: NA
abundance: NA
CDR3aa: CATSRTDSAYEQYF
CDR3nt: TGTGCCACCAGCAGAACTGACAGTGCCTACGAGCAGTACTTC

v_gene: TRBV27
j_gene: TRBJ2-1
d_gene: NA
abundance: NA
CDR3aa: CASGGGRRRLRDNEQFF
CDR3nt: TGTGCCAGCGGGGGTGGTCGACGTAGGTTAAGGGACAATGAGCAGTTCTTC

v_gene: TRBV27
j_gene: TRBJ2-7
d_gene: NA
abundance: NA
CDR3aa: CASSFAGAYEQYF
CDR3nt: TGTGCCAGCAGTTTTGCAGGGGCCTACGAGCAGTACTTC

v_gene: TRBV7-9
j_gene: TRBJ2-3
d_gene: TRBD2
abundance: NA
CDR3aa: CASTDDRLAGKTDTQYF
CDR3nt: TGTGCCAGCACTGACGACCGACTAGCGGGAAAAACAGATACGCAGTATTTT

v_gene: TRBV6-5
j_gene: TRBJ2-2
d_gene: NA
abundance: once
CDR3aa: CASSRRDQTGELFF
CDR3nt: TGTGCCAGCAGTCGACGCGATCAAACCGGGGAGCTGTTTTTT

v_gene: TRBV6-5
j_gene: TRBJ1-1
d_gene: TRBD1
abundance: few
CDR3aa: CASSYGTGRDTEAFF
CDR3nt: TGTGCCAGCAGTTACGGGACAGGGCGGGACACTGAAGCTTTCTTT

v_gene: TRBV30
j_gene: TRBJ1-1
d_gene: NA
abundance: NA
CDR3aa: CAWSGDQGVRTEAFF
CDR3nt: TGTGCCTGGAGTGGAGACCAGGGAGTTCGAACTGAAGCTTTCTTT

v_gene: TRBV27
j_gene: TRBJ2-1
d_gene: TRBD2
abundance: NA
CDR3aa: CASSARRGRAVGNEQFF
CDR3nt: TGTGCCAGCAGTGCCCGGCGCGGGAGGGCCGTCGGCAATGAGCAGTTCTTC

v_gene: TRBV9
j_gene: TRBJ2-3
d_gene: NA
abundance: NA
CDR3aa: CASSVGGRPWDTQYF
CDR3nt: TGTGCCAGCAGCGTAGGAGGCAGACCCTGGGATACGCAGTATTTT

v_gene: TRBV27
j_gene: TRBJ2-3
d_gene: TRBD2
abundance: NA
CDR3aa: CASSPGLAGADTQYF
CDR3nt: TGTGCCAGCAGTCCAGGACTAGCGGGCGCAGATACGCAGTATTTT

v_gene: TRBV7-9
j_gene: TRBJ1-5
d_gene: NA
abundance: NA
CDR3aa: CASRKVGQPQHF
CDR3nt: TGTGCCAGCAGGAAGGTCGGGCAGCCCCAGCATTTT

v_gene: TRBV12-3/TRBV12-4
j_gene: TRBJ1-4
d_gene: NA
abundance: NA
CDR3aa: CASSLTGPGEKLFF
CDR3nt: TGTGCCAGCAGCCTAACAGGGCCAGGTGAAAAACTGTTTTTT

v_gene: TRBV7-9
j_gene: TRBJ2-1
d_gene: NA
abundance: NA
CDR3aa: CASSLVSTSNHNEQFF
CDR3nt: TGTGCCAGCAGCTTAGTATCTACTAGCAACCACAATGAGCAGTTCTTC

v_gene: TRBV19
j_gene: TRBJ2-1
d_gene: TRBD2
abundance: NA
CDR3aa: CASSDTVLAGGPREQFF
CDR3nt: TGTGCCAGTAGCGACACCGTACTAGCGGGAGGGCCTCGAGAGCAGTTCTTC

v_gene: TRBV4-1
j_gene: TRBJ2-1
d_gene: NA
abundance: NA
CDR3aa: CASSPGNYNEQFF
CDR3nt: TGCGCCAGCAGCCCAGGGAACTACAATGAGCAGTTCTTC

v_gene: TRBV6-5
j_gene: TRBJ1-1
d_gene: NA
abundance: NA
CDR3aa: CASSYAFAYTEAFF
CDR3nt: TGTGCCAGCAGTTATGCCTTCGCCTACACTGAAGCTTTCTTT

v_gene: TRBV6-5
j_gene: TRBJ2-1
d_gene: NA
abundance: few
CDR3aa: CASSYIQGYNEQFF
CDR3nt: TGTGCCAGCAGTTACATTCAGGGGTACAATGAGCAGTTCTTC

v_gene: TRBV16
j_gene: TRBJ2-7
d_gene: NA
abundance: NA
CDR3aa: CASSQSVGTAEQYF
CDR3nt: TGTGCCAGCAGCCAATCAGTAGGAACAGCCGAGCAGTACTTC

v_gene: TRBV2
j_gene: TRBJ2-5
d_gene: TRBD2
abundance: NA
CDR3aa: CASRMTSGPQETQYF
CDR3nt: TGTGCCAGCAGGATGACTAGCGGACCGCAAGAGACCCAGTACTTC

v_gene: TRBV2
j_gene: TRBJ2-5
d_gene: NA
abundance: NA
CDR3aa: CASRQGRGSMETQYF
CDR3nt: TGTGCCAGCAGACAGGGTCGGGGTTCGATGGAGACCCAGTACTTC

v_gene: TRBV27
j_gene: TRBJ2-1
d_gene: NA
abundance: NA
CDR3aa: CASSLGASYNEQFF
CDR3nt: TGTGCCAGCAGTTTAGGAGCCTCCTACAATGAGCAGTTCTTC

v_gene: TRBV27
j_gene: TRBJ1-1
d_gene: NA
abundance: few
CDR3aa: CASSLSAGTQAFF
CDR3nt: TGTGCCAGCAGTTTATCTGCCGGGACCCAAGCTTTCTTT

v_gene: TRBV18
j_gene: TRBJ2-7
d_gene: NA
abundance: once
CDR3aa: CASSPPGLSYEQYF
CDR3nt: TGTGCCAGCTCACCCCCAGGCCTTTCCTACGAGCAGTACTTC

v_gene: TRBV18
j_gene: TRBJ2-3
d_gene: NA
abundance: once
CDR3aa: CASSPYRVYTDTQYF
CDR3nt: TGTGCCAGCTCACCATACAGGGTTTACACAGATACGCAGTATTTT

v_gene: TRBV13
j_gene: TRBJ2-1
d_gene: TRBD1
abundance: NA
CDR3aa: CASSEQTGTADEQFF
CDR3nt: TGTGCCAGCAGCGAACAGACAGGGACGGCCGATGAGCAGTTCTTC

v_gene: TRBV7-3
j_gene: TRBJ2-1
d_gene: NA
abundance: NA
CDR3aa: CASSLLRGVFNEQFF
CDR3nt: TGTGCCAGCAGCCTCTTGCGGGGAGTGTTCAATGAGCAGTTCTTC

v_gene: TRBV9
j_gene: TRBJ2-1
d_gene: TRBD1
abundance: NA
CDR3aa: CASSINPGTGGEFEQFF
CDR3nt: TGTGCCAGCAGCATCAACCCCGGGACAGGGGGTGAGTTTGAGCAGTTCTTC